This TCR beta chain was identified during a study of cytomegalovirus exposure and HLA in healthy donors. Trimming took 3 bases from V and 5 from J, leaving 17 bases between them. The germline gives CDR1 SGHNT, CDR2 YYREEE (reference sequence). CDR3 length equals 16 residues. The PCR had 60 Vbeta and 13 Jbeta primers. TCRdb's copy holds only in-frame clones and misses some; the assay was immunoSEQ multiplex PCR. The sample includes 60,000 to 80,000 clones, roughly 80% of them seen just once. The table lists this clone with a few counts. The antigen remains unidentified. Overall study findings and caveats: There were about 160 TCR beta chains listed as cytomegalovirus-associated.

Source material: PBMCs. The receptor was isolated from a woman under 40 in good health and CMV-seronegative. The gene calls are TRBV5-4 and TRBJ2-2; a weak D match, TRBD1 (6 bases). For the CDR3, the DNA is TGTGCCAGCAGCTCAACAGGGAATAGGGGAACCGGGGAGCTGTTTTTT. Encoded protein: CASSSTGNRGTGELFF.